The rows below give T cell receptor beta chains drawn from one sample of a study of Ad26.COV2.S vaccination and SARS-CoV-2 variants. Method: immunoSEQ multiplex PCR; TCRdb's copy keeps in-frame clones and lacks some. The profile shows some 290,000 clones, around four fifths of them singletons. The sequencing here drew on peripheral blood, taken in a trial of Ad26.COV2.S vaccine versus placebo. The receptors originated from a person aged 18-65 years who received the Ad26.COV2.S COVID-19 vaccine or a placebo. Both conserved end residues are part of each CDR3. The D gene is left open where the match is weak. Clone size is stated in some rows and not others, as once, few, many or a class when expanded.

J gene	V gene	clone size	CDR3 length	D gene	CDR3 DNA	CDR3 protein
TRBJ1-1	TRBV27	.	17	.	TGTGCCAGCAGAACCATCTTCTACAGGGATCGCGACACTGAAGCTTTCTTT	CASRTIFYRDRDTEAFF
TRBJ2-3	TRBV4-1	.	16	.	TGCGCCAGCAGCCAAGATTACCCCCTTAACTCAGATACGCAGTATTTT	CASSQDYPLNSDTQYF
TRBJ1-1	TRBV9	.	14	.	TGTGCCAGCAGCGTATTAGGAGGGAATACTGAAGCTTTCTTT	CASSVLGGNTEAFF
TRBJ1-2	TRBV11-2	.	15	.	TGTGCCAGCAGCCCCCAGAGCAACCCTAACTATGGCTACACCTTC	CASSPQSNPNYGYTF
TRBJ1-2	TRBV6-1	.	14	.	TGTGCCAGCAGTGAATCGGCAGTTTCCTATGGCTACACCTTC	CASSESAVSYGYTF
TRBJ1-2	TRBV9	.	12	TRBD1	TGTGCCAGCAGCCCCGACAGGGACCTCTACACCTTC	CASSPDRDLYTF
TRBJ2-2	TRBV19	once	14	.	TGTGCCAGTAGAGAGCCGTGGAACACCGGGGAGCTGTTTTTT	CASREPWNTGELFF
TRBJ2-3	TRBV6-4	many	16	TRBD2	TGTGCCAGCAGTGGGGCTAGCGGTCACGGCACAGATACGCAGTATTTT	CASSGASGHGTDTQYF
TRBJ1-2	TRBV25-1	.	12	.	TGTGCCAGCAGTGAGGGTAGCTATGGCTACACCTTC	CASSEGSYGYTF
TRBJ1-1	TRBV11-2	.	15	.	TGTGCCAGCAGCTTCCCCGTCAGGATGAACACTGAAGCTTTCTTT	CASSFPVRMNTEAFF
TRBJ2-5	TRBV24-1	.	15	.	TGTGCCACCAGTGATCTCCGGACAGCAGGAGAGACCCAGTACTTC	CATSDLRTAGETQYF
TRBJ2-7	TRBV7-6	few	17	TRBD1	TGTGCCAGCAGCTTACAGGACAGGGGGATTGACTCCTACGAGCAGTACTTC	CASSLQDRGIDSYEQYF
TRBJ2-7	TRBV7-8	.	15	TRBD1	TGTGCCAGCAGCCTATGGACAGGGGACCCCTACGAGCAGTACTTC	CASSLWTGDPYEQYF
TRBJ1-4	TRBV10-2	.	15	.	TGCGCCAGCAGTGATCCCCGACGGAGTAATGAAAAACTGTTTTTT	CASSDPRRSNEKLFF
TRBJ2-2	TRBV30	once	13	.	TGTGCCTGGAGTGTCTCGGGGACCGGGGAGCTGTTTTTT	CAWSVSGTGELFF
TRBJ1-1	TRBV4-1	few	15	.	TGCGCCAGCAGCCAAGCTTTGGGACGGAACACTGAAGCTTTCTTT	CASSQALGRNTEAFF
TRBJ2-2	TRBV9	.	18	TRBD2	TGTGCCAGCAGCCCAAGGACTAGCGGGGGGCTTAACACCGGGGAGCTGTTTTTT	CASSPRTSGGLNTGELFF
TRBJ1-4	TRBV9	.	15	.	TGTGCCAGCAGCGCATCCGGGACCTTTAATGAAAAACTGTTTTTT	CASSASGTFNEKLFF
TRBJ1-5	TRBV9	.	17	TRBD1	TGTGCCAGCAGCAGAAATCGACAGGGACCAACTAATCAGCCCCAGCATTTT	CASSRNRQGPTNQPQHF
TRBJ2-3	TRBV5-1	.	15	.	TGCGCCAGCAGCTCCGCCGTTACTACCACAGATACGCAGTATTTT	CASSSAVTTTDTQYF
TRBJ1-1	TRBV30	.	15	TRBD1	TGTGCCTGGAGAAGAAAAGGGACAGTTAACACTGAAGCTTTCTTT	CAWRRKGTVNTEAFF
TRBJ2-7	TRBV5-6	.	12	.	TGTGCCAGCAGCCCAAGGGGCTACGAGCAGTACTTC	CASSPRGYEQYF
TRBJ1-1	TRBV11-3	.	13	TRBD1	TGTGCCAGCAGGGACAGGGAGGACCTTGAAGCTTTCTTT	CASRDREDLEAFF
TRBJ2-6	TRBV7-9	.	15	.	TGTGCCAGCAGCCAACAGGCAGCTGGGGCCAACGTCCTGACTTTC	CASSQQAAGANVLTF
TRBJ1-5	TRBV4-1	.	19	.	TGCGCCAGCAGCCAAGCTGGCAGGGGTGCCCCATGGGGCAATCAGCCCCAGCATTTT	CASSQAGRGAPWGNQPQHF
TRBJ2-5	TRBV5-1	.	14	TRBD1	TGCGCCAGCAGCCGGGACAGGGGGCTAGAGACCCAGTACTTC	CASSRDRGLETQYF